Below are 11 T cell receptor beta chains sequenced from a single sample in a study of CD8+ T cells in alopecia areata. The authors extracted RNA and reverse transcribed it into cDNA as the sequencing template. Assay used: immunoSEQ multiplex PCR; TCRdb lists only in-frame clones, some missing. The sample lists 9,500 to 15,000 clones, roughly three fifths occurring once. Peripheral blood and lesional scalp punch biopsies came from alopecia areata patients. The sample consisted of skin. Receptors originate from a human donor with alopecia areata.

This clone was picked up a small number of times. V is TRBV5-4 and J is TRBJ2-5; 10 nucleotides line up with TRBD2. The V and J ends lost 4 bases and 0 bases, in that order; junction bases with no gene match: 3. The CDR3 is 15 amino acids. Germline lookup yields CDR1 SGHNT and CDR2 YYREEE (reference sequence). CDR3 protein: CASSRAGGYQETQYF. The DNA for the CDR3 is TGTGCCAGCAGCCGAGCGGGAGGGTACCAAGAGACCCAGTACTTC.

The rearrangement links TRBV7-2 to TRBJ2-7; 8 bases match TRBD2. Trimming at V came to 0 bases and at J to 1 base, leaving 5 bases not matched to a gene. The CDR3 sequence is 16 residues long. Germline assignment: CDR1 SGHTA and CDR2 FQGNSA. In DNA form, the CDR3 reads TGTGCCAGCAGCTTAGCCGGGACTAGTTGGTCCTACGAGCAGTACTTC. This codes for CASSLAGTSWSYEQYF.

This clone was observed a few times. This chain uses TRBV27 with TRBJ2-3; the D is unclear. There are 14 residues in the CDR3. From germline, CDR1 is MNHEY and CDR2 SMNVEV (reference sequence). Trimming removed 2 bases from V and 6 bases from J, with 12 bases in between. For the CDR3, the DNA is TGTGCCAGCAGTTTAAGCACCCGGTCGGATACGCAGTATTTT. Translation gives CASSLSTRSDTQYF.

The rearrangement joins TRBV2 to TRBJ2-3; perhaps TRBD1 as D (5 bases). CDR1 is SNHLY, CDR2 FYNNEI, per germline. CDR3 length: 14 amino acids. V was pared by 7 bases and J by 6 bases, with 17 bases between. The CDR3 nucleotides read TGTGCCAGCATCGTGACAGCCCTCGTTGATACGCAGTATTTT. Protein sequence: CASIVTALVDTQYF.

This clone occurred a few times. The chain carries TRBV18 and TRBJ1-4; D is unresolved. Germline CDR1 is KGHSH and CDR2 is LQKENI. This CDR3 spans 11 amino acids. Trimming left V 4 bases short and J 4 bases short, with 1 base between. The CDR3, as DNA: TGTGCCAGCTCACTTAATGAAAAACTGTTTTTT. It specifies CASSLNEKLFF.

The rearrangement joins TRBV6-1 to TRBJ2-7; the match to TRBD1 covers 7 bases. The V gene end was trimmed by 6 bases and the J gene end by 4 bases; junction bases not matched to a gene: 6. This CDR3 region has 13 residues. The germline gives CDR1 MNHNS, CDR2 SASEGT. The DNA of the CDR3 is TGTGCCAGCAGGGGACAGACGAATTACGAGCAGTACTTC. Protein: CASRGQTNYEQYF.

V gene TRBV6-5 combines with J gene TRBJ2-5; 7 bases match TRBD2. Germline loops: CDR1 MNHEY, CDR2 SVGAGI. V trimming: 3 bases; J trimming: 4 bases; junction bases outside the gene matches: 5. The CDR3 totals 14 residues. CDR3 in amino acids: CASSYGRVGETQYF. DNA for the CDR3: TGTGCCAGCAGTTATGGGAGGGTGGGAGAGACCCAGTACTTC.

The chain uses TRBV5-4 and TRBJ2-7; 10 bases are shared with TRBD1. Trimming took 3 bases from V and 7 from J; bases not matched to a gene: 10. CDR1 and CDR2 from the germline V gene are SGHNT and YYREEE (reference sequence). The CDR3 length is 15 residues. CDR3 nucleotide sequence: TGTGCCAGCAGCTCATCTCGGGGACAGGGGAAGGAGCAGTACTTC. It encodes CASSSSRGQGKEQYF.

V is TRBV7-6 and J is TRBJ1-2; 9 bases are a match to TRBD1. Trimming at V came to 4 bases and at J to 4 bases, leaving 7 bases not matched to a gene. This CDR3 comprises 15 residues. CDR1 and CDR2 from the germline V gene are SGHVS and FNYEAQ. The CDR3 region is CASSSLGTGLYGYTF. The CDR3 DNA reads TGTGCCAGCAGCTCCCTCGGGACAGGGCTCTATGGCTACACCTTC.

The chain recombines TRBV9 with TRBJ2-3, with a tentative D call TRBD1 (6 bases). The CDR3 has 13 amino acids. Trimming took off 3 bases at V and 7 bases at J, with 12 bases between the two ends. The V gene's germline CDR1 is SGDLS and CDR2 YYNGEE. As DNA, the CDR3 is TGTGCCAGCAGCGCATGGACAGCCCATACGCAGTATTTT. This sequence encodes CASSAWTAHTQYF.

By sample fraction, this clone is medium-sized. Written as DNA, the CDR3 is TGTGCCAGCTCACCTGTGAACTCTGGGGCCAACGTCCTGACTTTC. Translation: CASSPVNSGANVLTF. V usage is TRBV18 and J usage is TRBJ2-6; D is uncertain. The CDR3 sequence is 15 residues long. Per the germline V gene, CDR1 is KGHSH and CDR2 is LQKENI. Between the trimmed V and J ends, which lost 3 bases and 0 bases, there was a span of 6 bases.